This T cell receptor beta chain came from a study of cytomegalovirus exposure and HLA in healthy donors. The CDR3 loop spans 15 amino acids. Germline V gives CDR1 MNHNS, CDR2 SASEGT. After removal of 8 bases from V and 7 bases from J, the junction contained 11 bases not matched to a gene. As concerns this clone: Antigen specificity is unknown.

Produced via immunoSEQ multiplex PCR; TCRdb's table is partial and in-frame only. The repertoire holds around 350,000 clones, 75% to 90% seen once, with 0.83% in the top ten. Study-wide results and limits: Overall, approximately 150 TCR beta chains were annotated as cytomegalovirus-associated.

Sequenced input: PBMCs. This sequence originates from a woman aged 18-29 years in good health and CMV-seronegative. V gene TRBV6-1 combines with J gene TRBJ1-5, with TRBD1 matching over 10 bases. The CDR3 bases are TGTGCCAGCGACCGGGACAGGGGACAAAGCCAGCCCCAGCATTTT. Protein sequence: CASDRDRGQSQPQHF.